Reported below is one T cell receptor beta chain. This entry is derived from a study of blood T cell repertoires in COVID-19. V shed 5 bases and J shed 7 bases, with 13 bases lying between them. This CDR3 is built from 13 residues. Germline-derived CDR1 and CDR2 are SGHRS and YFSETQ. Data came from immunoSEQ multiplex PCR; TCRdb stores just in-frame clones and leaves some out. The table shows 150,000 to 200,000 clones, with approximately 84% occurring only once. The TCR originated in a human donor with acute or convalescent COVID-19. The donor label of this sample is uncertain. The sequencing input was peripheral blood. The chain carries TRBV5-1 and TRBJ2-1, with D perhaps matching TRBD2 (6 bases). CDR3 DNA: TGCGCCAGCAGGCAAACGGGAGTAAATGAGCAGTTCTTC. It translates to CASRQTGVNEQFF.